This TCR beta chain was profiled in a study of T cells in localized non-small cell lung cancer. Data came from immunoSEQ multiplex PCR; TCRdb stores just in-frame clones and leaves some out. The sample contains about 35,000 clones, almost 90% of which appear only once. The CDR3 is 15 amino acids. In germline, CDR1 is LNHNV, CDR2 YYDKDF (reference sequence). The ends were cut back, 3 bases at V and 6 bases at J, with 14 bases in the middle. The chain is built from TRBV15 and TRBJ2-2; tentative D call: TRBD2 (6 bases). The sequencing used peripheral blood, collected before any cancer treatment. The clonotype comes from a man aged 40 to 69 with stage I lung adenocarcinoma. CDR3 DNA: TGTGCCACCAGCAGGGTGGCGGGATTCGCCGGGGAGCTGTTTTTT. Translating gives CATSRVAGFAGELFF.